The 8 T cell receptor beta chains below come from one sample, sequenced in a study of blood T cell repertoires in COVID-19. Data came from immunoSEQ multiplex PCR; TCRdb stores just in-frame clones and leaves some out. The table shows more than 85,000 clones, with about 79% occurring only once. Sequenced input: peripheral blood. These receptor sequences come from a woman of 80 years or more with active or convalescent COVID-19.

This clone was seen just once. Because it lacks the conserved phenylalanine or tryptophan at the end, this CDR3 is likely a read error. It is unclear where the CDR3 begins or ends on the DNA, so no DNA is shown, and the CDR3 is as TCRdb lists it. This chain joins TRBV6-1 and TRBJ1-4. The germline V gene encodes CDR1 MNHNS and CDR2 SASEGT. The CDR3 spans 13 amino acids, including both terminal residues. The CDR3 protein is CASSERGGRDIRY.

The V and J genes are TRBV28 and TRBJ2-3; maybe TRBD2 (6 bases). The CDR3 covers 12 residues. The V end was cut by 6 bases, the J end by 6 bases, with 10 bases between. CDR1 and CDR2 from the germline V gene are MDHEN and SYDVKM. The CDR3 protein is CASRSSGDTQYF. In DNA, the CDR3 is TGTGCCAGCAGAAGTAGCGGCGATACGCAGTATTTT.

The V and J genes are TRBV2 and TRBJ1-2, with 9 nucleotides matching TRBD1. Germline CDR1 and CDR2: SNHLY and FYNNEI. The length of the CDR3 is 16 residues. The ends lost 2 bases at V and 5 bases at J; junction bases unmatched: 9. CDR3 coding DNA: TGTGCCAGCAGTGAAACGGCCGGACAGGGGTTATATGGCTACACCTTC. The encoded protein is CASSETAGQGLYGYTF. The complete variable domain, with remaining parts taken from reference TRBV2 and TRBJ1-2, reads EPEVTQTPSHQVTQMGQEVILRCVPISNHLYFYWYRQILGQKVEFLVSFYNNEISEKSEIFDDQFSVERPDGSNFTLKIRSTKLEDSAMYFCASSETAGQGLYGYTFGSGTRLTVV.

In its sample, this clone was seen once. The chain joins TRBV9 to TRBJ2-7; 7 positions match TRBD1. The CDR3 sequence is 15 residues long. Germline V gene sequence: CDR1 SGDLS, CDR2 YYNGEE. V dropped 0 bases and J dropped 3; count of bases not matched to a gene: 6. CDR3 in amino acids: CASSVDRQGYYEQYF. The CDR3 nucleotides read TGTGCCAGCAGCGTAGACCGACAGGGCTACTACGAGCAGTACTTC. Filled out from reference TRBV9 and TRBJ2-7, the complete variable domain reads DSGVTQTPKHLITATGQRVTLRCSPRSGDLSVYWYQQSLDQGLQFLIQYYNGEERAKGNILERFSAQQFPDLHSELNLSSLELGDSALYFCASSVDRQGYYEQYFGPGTRLTVT.

This chain connects TRBV5-4 to TRBJ2-3; TRBD2 aligns across 14 bases. J lost 4 bases, V lost 3 bases, and 4 bases had no gene match. CDR3 length: 16 amino acids. Looked up from germline, CDR1 is SGHNT and CDR2 is YYREEE (reference sequence). CDR3 coding DNA: TGTGCCAGCAGCTCGACTAGCGGGAGGGGGGCAGATACGCAGTATTTT. This gives the protein CASSSTSGRGADTQYF.

The chain is built from TRBV2 and TRBJ1-1; no clear D. V was cut by 8 bases and J by 3 bases, with 10 bases left in between. CDR3 length equals 12 residues. The germline V gene encodes CDR1 SNHLY and CDR2 FYNNEI. CDR3 in amino acids: CASSREDTEAFF. CDR3 DNA: TGTGCCAGCTCCCGGGAGGACACTGAAGCTTTCTTT.

This chain connects TRBV6-1 to TRBJ2-1; 7 nucleotides align to TRBD1. Germline assignment: CDR1 MNHNS and CDR2 SASEGT. V shed 8 bases and J 4 bases; nucleotides not matched to a gene: 5. This CDR3 is built from 13 residues. In DNA form, the CDR3 reads TGTGCCAGCTCAGGGGGACAGTACAATGAGCAGTTCTTC. Translation gives CASSGGQYNEQFF.

The chain is built from TRBV12-3 or TRBV12-4 and TRBJ1-5; no clear D gene. The CDR3 length is 13 residues. The germline V and J ends were trimmed by 3 bases and 3 bases, with 6 bases remaining between them. The CDR3 sequence: CASSFRNNQPQHF. The DNA of the CDR3 is TGTGCCAGCAGTTTCAGAAACAATCAGCCCCAGCATTTT.